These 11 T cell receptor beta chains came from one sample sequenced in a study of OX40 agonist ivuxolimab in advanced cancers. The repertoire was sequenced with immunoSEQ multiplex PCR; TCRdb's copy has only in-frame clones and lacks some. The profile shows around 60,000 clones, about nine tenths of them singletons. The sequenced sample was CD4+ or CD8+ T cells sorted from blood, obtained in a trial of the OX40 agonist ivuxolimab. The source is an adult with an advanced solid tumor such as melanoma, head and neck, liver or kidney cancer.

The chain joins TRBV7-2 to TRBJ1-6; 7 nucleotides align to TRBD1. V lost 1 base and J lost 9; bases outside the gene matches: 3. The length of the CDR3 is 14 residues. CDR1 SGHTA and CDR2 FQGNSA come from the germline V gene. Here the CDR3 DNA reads TGTGCCAGCAGCTTAGAGGACAGGCGTTCACCCCTCCACTTT. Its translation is CASSLEDRRSPLHF. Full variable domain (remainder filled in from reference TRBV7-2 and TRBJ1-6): GAGVSQSPSNKVTEKGKDVELRCDPISGHTALYWYRQSLGQGLEFLIYFQGNSAPDKSGLPSDRFSAERTGGSVSTLTIQRTQQEDSAVYLCASSLEDRRSPLHFGNGTRLTVT.

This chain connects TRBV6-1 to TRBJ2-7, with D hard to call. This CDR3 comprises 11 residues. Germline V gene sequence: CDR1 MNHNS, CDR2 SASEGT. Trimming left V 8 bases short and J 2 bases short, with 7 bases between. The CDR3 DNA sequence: TGTGCCAGCGGATCGGCCTACGAGCAGTACTTC. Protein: CASGSAYEQYF.

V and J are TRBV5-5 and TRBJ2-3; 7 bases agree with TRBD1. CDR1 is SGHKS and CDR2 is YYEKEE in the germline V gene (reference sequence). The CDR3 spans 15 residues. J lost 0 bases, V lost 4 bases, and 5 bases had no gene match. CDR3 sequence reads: CASSRRGLSTDTQYF. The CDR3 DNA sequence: TGTGCCAGCAGCCGTAGGGGGCTAAGCACAGATACGCAGTATTTT.

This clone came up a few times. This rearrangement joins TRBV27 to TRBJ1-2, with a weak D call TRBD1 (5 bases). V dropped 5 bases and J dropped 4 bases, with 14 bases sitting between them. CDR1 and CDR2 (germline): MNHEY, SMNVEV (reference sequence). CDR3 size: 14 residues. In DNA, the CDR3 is TGTGCCAGCAGTATCTCAGGGTTGGGCTATGGCTACACCTTC. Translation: CASSISGLGYGYTF.

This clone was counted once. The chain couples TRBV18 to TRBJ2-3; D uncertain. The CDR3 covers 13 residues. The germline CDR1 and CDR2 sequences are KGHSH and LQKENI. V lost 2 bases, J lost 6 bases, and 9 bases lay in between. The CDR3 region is CASSPGTGDTQYF. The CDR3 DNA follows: TGTGCCAGCTCACCAGGTACCGGGGATACGCAGTATTTT.

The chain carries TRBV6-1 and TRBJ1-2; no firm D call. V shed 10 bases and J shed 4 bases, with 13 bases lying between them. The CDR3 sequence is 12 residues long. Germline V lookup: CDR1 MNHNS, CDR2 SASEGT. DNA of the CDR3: TGTGCCACCTCAGAGAGTATCTATGGCTACACCTTC. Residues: CATSESIYGYTF.

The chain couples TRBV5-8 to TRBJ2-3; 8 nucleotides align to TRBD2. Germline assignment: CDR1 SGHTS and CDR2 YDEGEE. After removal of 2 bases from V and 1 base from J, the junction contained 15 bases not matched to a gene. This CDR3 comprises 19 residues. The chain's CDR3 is CASSFKSRRLAGRTDTQYF. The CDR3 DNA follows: TGTGCCAGCAGCTTTAAGAGTAGGAGGCTAGCGGGTCGCACAGATACGCAGTATTTT.

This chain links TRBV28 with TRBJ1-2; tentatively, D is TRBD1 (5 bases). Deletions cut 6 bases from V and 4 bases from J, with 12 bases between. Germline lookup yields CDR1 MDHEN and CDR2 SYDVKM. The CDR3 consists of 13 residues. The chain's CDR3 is CASSFGGSYGYTF. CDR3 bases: TGTGCCAGCAGCTTCGGGGGTTCCTATGGCTACACCTTC.

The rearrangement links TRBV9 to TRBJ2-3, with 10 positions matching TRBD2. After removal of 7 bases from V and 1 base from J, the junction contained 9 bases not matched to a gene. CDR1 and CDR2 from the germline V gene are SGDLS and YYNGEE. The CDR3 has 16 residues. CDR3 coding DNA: TGTGCCAGCGGAAGAAGGACTAGCGGAGGCACAGATACGCAGTATTTT. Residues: CASGRRTSGGTDTQYF.

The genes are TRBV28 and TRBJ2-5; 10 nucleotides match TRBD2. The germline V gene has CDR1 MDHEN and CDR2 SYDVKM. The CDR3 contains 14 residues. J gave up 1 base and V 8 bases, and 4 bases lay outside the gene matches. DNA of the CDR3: TGTGCCAGCCGGACTAGCGGAATCCAAGAGACCCAGTACTTC. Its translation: CASRTSGIQETQYF.

The CDR3 sequence: CASSLFGKGQETQYF. In DNA, the CDR3 is TGCGCCAGCAGCTTGTTCGGGAAGGGGCAAGAGACCCAGTACTTC. The chain uses TRBV5-1 and TRBJ2-5; D tentatively reads TRBD1 or TRBD2 (5 bases each). This CDR3 has 15 amino acids. Looked up from germline, CDR1 is SGHRS and CDR2 is YFSETQ. V lost 1 base, J lost 2 bases, and 12 bases lay in between. The full variable domain, completed using reference TRBV5-1 and TRBJ2-5, is KAGVTQTPRYLIKTRGQQVTLSCSPISGHRSVSWYQQTPGQGLQFLFEYFSETQRNKGNFPGRFSGRQFSNSRSEMNVSTLELGDSALYLCASSLFGKGQETQYFGPGTRLLVL.